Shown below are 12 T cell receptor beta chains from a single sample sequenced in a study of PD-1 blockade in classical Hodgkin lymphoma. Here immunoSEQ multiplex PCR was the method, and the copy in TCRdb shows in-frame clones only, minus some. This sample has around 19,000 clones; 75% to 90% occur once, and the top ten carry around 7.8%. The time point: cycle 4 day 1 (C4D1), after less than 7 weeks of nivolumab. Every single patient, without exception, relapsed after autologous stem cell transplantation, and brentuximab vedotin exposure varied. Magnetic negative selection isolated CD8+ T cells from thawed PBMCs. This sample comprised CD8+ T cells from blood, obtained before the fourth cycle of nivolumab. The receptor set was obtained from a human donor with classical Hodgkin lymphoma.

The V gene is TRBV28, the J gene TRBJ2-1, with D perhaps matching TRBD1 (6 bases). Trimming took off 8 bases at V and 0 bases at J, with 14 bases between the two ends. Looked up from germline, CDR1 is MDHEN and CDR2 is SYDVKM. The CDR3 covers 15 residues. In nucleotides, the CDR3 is TGTGCCAGCTCCCGGGACACAGACTCCTACAATGAGCAGTTCTTC. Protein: CASSRDTDSYNEQFF.

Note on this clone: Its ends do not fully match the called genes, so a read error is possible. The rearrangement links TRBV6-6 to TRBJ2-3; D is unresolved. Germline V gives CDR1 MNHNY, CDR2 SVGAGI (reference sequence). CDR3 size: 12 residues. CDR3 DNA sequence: TGTGCCAGCAGTTACCGGTTAGATGCGCAGTATTTT. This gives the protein CASSYRLDAQYF.

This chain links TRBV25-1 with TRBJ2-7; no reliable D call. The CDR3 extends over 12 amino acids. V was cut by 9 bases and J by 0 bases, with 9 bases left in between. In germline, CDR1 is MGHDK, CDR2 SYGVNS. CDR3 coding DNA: TGTGCCAGTAGGTACAGCTCCTACGAGCAGTACTTC. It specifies CASRYSSYEQYF.

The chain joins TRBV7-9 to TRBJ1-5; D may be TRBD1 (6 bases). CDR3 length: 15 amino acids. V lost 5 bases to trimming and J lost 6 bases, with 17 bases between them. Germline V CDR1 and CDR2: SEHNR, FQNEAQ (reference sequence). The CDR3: CASSLIGGGGQPQHF. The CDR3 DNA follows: TGTGCCAGCAGCCTAATAGGGGGGGGCGGTCAGCCCCAGCATTTT.

The CDR3 nucleotides read TGTGCCAGCAGCCCCTGGACAGGGGGCAAGATCTACGAGCAGTACTTC. Amino acid sequence: CASSPWTGGKIYEQYF. The chain has TRBV7-6 and TRBJ2-7; 11 nucleotides align to TRBD1. With 5 bases clipped from V and 3 bases from J, the junction kept 9 bases outside the gene matches. CDR3 size: 16 residues. Germline V gene sequence: CDR1 SGHVS, CDR2 FNYEAQ.

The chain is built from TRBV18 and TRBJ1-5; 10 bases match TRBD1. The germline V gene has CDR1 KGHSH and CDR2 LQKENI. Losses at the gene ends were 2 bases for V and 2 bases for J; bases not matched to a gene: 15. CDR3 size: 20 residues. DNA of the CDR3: TGTGCCAGCTCACCATTGGAGGACAGGGGGAAAACTGGGGGCAATCAGCCCCAGCATTTT. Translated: CASSPLEDRGKTGGNQPQHF.

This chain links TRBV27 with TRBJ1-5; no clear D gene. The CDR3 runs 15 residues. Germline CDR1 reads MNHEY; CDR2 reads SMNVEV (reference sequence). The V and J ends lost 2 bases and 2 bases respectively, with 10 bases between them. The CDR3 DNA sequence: TGTGCCAGCAGTTTAGGCCCAGGCGGCAATCAGCCCCAGCATTTT. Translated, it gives CASSLGPGGNQPQHF.

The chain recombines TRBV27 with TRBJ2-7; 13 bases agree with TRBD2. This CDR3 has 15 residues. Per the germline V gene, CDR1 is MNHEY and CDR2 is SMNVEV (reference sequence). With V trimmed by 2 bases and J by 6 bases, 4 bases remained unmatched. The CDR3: CASSLGTSGAVEQYF. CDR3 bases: TGTGCCAGCAGTTTAGGGACTAGCGGGGCGGTCGAGCAGTACTTC.

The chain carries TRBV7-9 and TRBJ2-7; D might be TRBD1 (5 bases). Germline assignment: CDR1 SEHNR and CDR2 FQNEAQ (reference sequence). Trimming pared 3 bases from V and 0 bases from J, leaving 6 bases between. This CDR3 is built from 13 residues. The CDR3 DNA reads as TGTGCCAGCAGCTTCGACAGCTCCTACGAGCAGTACTTC. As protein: CASSFDSSYEQYF. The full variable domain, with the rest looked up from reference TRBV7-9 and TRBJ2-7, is DTGVSQNPRHKITKRGQNVTFRCDPISEHNRLYWYRQTLGQGPEFLTYFQNEAQLEKSRLLSDRFSAERPKGSFSTLEIQRTEQGDSAMYLCASSFDSSYEQYFGPGTRLTVT.

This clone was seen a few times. The CDR3: CASSVFFGPDYGYTF. Here the CDR3 DNA reads TGTGCCAGCAGCGTCTTTTTCGGGCCCGACTATGGCTACACCTTC. J is TRBJ1-2 and V is TRBV9, with D uncertain. V dropped 2 bases and J dropped 3 bases, with 14 bases sitting between them. The CDR3 extends over 15 amino acids. Germline V gene sequence: CDR1 SGDLS, CDR2 YYNGEE. The whole variable domain, filled in from reference TRBV9 and TRBJ1-2, reads DSGVTQTPKHLITATGQRVTLRCSPRSGDLSVYWYQQSLDQGLQFLIQYYNGEERAKGNILERFSAQQFPDLHSELNLSSLELGDSALYFCASSVFFGPDYGYTFGSGTRLTVV.

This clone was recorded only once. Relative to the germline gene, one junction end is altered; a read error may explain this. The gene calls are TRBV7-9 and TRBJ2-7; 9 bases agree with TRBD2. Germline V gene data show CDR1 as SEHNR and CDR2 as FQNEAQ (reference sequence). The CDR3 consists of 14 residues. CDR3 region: CASSLAGAPYEQYF. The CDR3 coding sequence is TGTGCCAGCAGTTTAGCGGGGGCCCCCTACGAGCAGTACTTC.

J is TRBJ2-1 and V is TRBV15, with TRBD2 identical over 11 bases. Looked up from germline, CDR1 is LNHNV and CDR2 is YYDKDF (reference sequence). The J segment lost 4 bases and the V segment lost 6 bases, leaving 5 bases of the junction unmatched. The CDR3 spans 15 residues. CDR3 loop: CATSLTSGDYNEQFF. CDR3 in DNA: TGTGCCACCAGTTTGACTAGCGGGGATTACAATGAGCAGTTCTTC.